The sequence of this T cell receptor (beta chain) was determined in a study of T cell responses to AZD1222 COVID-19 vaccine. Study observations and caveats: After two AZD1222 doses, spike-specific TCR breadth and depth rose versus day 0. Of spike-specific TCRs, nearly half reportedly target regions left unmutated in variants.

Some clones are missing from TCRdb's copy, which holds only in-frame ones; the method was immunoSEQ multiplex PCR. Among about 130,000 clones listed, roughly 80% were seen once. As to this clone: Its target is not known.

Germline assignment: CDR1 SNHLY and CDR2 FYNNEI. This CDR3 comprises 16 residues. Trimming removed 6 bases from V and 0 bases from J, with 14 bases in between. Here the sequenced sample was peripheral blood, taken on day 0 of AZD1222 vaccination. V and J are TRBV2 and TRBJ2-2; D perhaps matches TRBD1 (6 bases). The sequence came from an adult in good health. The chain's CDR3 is CASSERGISNTGELFF. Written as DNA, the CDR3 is TGTGCCAGCAGCGAAAGGGGGATCTCGAACACCGGGGAGCTGTTTTTT.